The source of this T cell receptor beta chain is a study of cytomegalovirus exposure and HLA in healthy donors (dated 2017 in TCRdb). Concerning the study at large: An earlier analysis of approximately 640 of the donors reported 250 to 300 Gb of sequence data and some 120 million unique TCR beta sequences from 150 million to 200 million T cells. An early release covering roughly 600 HLA-typed donors comprised about 300 gigabases of sequencing data and 65 million to 100 million unique TCR sequences. Among the roughly 390 genotyped donors, around 81% belonged to the genetic ancestry cluster associated with self-reported Caucasian donors. The study aimed to test whether signatures of past pathogen exposure could be identified by cataloging public T cell receptors. The study used immunosequencing to profile the T cell repertoires of approximately 640 subjects and linked those repertoires to cytomegalovirus serostatus. In addition to the first cohort of roughly 700 subjects, a separate validation cohort of about 120 different subjects was used. The study combined high-throughput TCR immunosequencing, statistical association of individual TCRs with disease status, and machine learning to predict cytomegalovirus infection status. To study patterns of TCR occurrence, a later analysis re-analyzed previously published TCR beta repertoires from just over 650 donors and added high-resolution HLA genotyping. Rather than using new phenotypic data, the later analysis identified candidate immune exposures from TCR beta sequences and from how often those sequences occurred across donors. An earlier analysis of some 500 of the donors used high-throughput TCR beta sequencing to judge whether each TCR beta V gene segment behaved as functional or pseudogenic. Donor age, sex, ethnicity and CMV serostatus were collected together with the repertoire data. A later genetic analysis took genome-wide SNP genotypes for about 55% of the 666 donors and used that subset as a discovery cohort. All discovery cohort repertoires had been generated on a single sequencing platform. HLA typing covered class I and class II loci at four-digit resolution. The number of donors typed differed by locus, with about 629-630 for A, B, C, DRB1 and DQB1, approximately 500 for DQA1, 600 to 610 for DPA1, and under 490 for DPB1. Because of strong linkage in the cohort, 5 or 6 DR-DQ haplotypes were treated as single units for association and clustering. Across about 370 genotyped donors of the cohort, an average of roughly 250,000 unique TCR beta nucleotide sequences per donor were sequenced, and 15% to 20% of those sequences were non-productive. Summary of the overall study and its limitations: This cohort had only TCR beta chains sequenced, and the lack of alpha or paired-chain data limited which features could be detected. Broadly in line with IMGT annotations, most TCR beta V segments showed up in productive rearrangements about 87% or about 30% of the time in an earlier analysis of approximately 640 of the donors. A total of 150 to 200 TCR beta chains were listed by the study as associated with cytomegalovirus. A few of the identified cytomegalovirus-associated TCR beta chains were confirmed in vitro to be specific for cytomegalovirus antigens. A further reported finding was that TCR beta sequences accurately predicted the HLA-A and HLA-B alleles for most subjects in the first cohort. When HLA alleles, especially DR and DQ, strongly co-occurred, TCR associations were difficult to assign to individual alleles. HLA typing was unavailable for some donors at each locus, so association tests used only the typed subset. According to the authors, the approach could potentially be generalized to other disease states and immunological phenotypes. According to a later analysis, TCR association rates differed among HLA loci, with DRB1 alleles showing the most associated TCRs and HLA-C alleles showing the fewest. In a later analysis, HLA-associated TCR beta chains showed more clonal expansion and lower generation probabilities than non-associated chains that were equally common. Correlated functional status among segregating V segments might be attributable to linkage disequilibrium, but an unknown experimental factor could not be ruled out. At a false discovery rate of 0.05, a later analysis linked 16,951 TCR beta sequences to specific HLA alleles. Roughly uniform sequencing depth across donors was assumed in presence/absence analyses, although this assumption may not hold. In a later analysis, several top co-occurrence clusters were reported to appear linked to parvovirus B19, influenza, CMV and Epstein-Barr virus. Because counts were too low, seventeen rarely observed V segments, including chromosome 9 orphons, were excluded from the earlier analysis of about 500 of the donors. In a later genetic analysis, fewer N-insertions in productive TCRs were reported among donors in an Asian-associated ancestry cluster than the roughly 710-donor mean. A later genetic analysis associated a missense DCLRE1C variant with V-gene and J-gene trimming of TCR beta chains, and an independent cohort replicated the association. In both the original and validation cohorts, the classifier was reported to diagnose cytomegalovirus status with high specificity and sensitivity. Most TCR sequences were seen in very few donors, while some public TCRs were found in many individuals. The 87-base-pair reads could not distinguish some IMGT-functional V segments, including TRBV6-2 and TRBV6-3, so those segments were excluded. The sequencing pipeline was judged likely to have produced a cluster of highly shared sequence variants as a technical artifact. The only immune exposure information available for the cohort was CMV serostatus. Most CMV-associated TCR beta chains appeared to be HLA-restricted in a later analysis, and the HLA associations seemed to be driven largely by CMV exposure.

The library came from the immunoSEQ multiplex PCR assay. For the multiplex PCR, a mixture combining 60 forward primers for TCR Vbeta segments and 13 reverse primers for TCR Jbeta segments was used. Amplification of the CDR3 region of rearranged TCR beta genes was performed with a multiplex PCR assay on genomic DNA. The amplified TCR beta libraries were sequenced on the Illumina HiSeq System as 87-base-pair reads. As for the original processing: A later analysis tallied 75 million to 85 million unique TCR beta chains across the 666 repertoires, and about 10 million of those chains were shared by two or more donors. Raw reads were error-corrected and collapsed into unique sequences by a nearest-neighbor algorithm in which closely related sequences were merged to remove PCR and sequencing errors. V, D and J gene segments were assigned by aligning CDR3 sequences to IMGT reference sequences. Each retained sequence needed at least a six-nucleotide match to both a V gene segment and a J gene segment. A rearrangement counted as productive if the CDR3 had no stop codons and remained in frame with V and J, and every other rearrangement counted as non-productive. CDR3 was defined by IMGT convention, running from the second conserved V-encoded cysteine to the conserved J-encoded phenylalanine. Sequences without an unambiguous match to a single V gene segment were excluded from the earlier analysis of almost 600 of the donors. An earlier analysis of over 450 of the donors classified V segments as functional when productive rearrangements were above 56.7% and as segregating when the standard deviation between donors was above 5%. A statistical classification framework was developed to diagnose cytomegalovirus status using the catalog of TCR beta chain sequences. In a later analysis, V and J genes were assigned by comparing TCR nucleotide sequences against IMGT/GENE-DB human TR gene sequences. In a later analysis, CDR3 sequences and most-parsimonious VDJ recombination scenarios were assigned using the TCRdist pipeline. A later analysis defined each TCR beta chain by its CDR3 amino acid sequence plus V-gene family, and excluded reads lacking a unique V-gene family. As a way to deal with suspected cross-contamination and a sequencing artifact, a later analysis dropped roughly 620 nucleotide sequences that were highly shared and had low generation probability. In a later analysis, a clonal expansion index was calculated for each public chain from normalized within-repertoire ranks of inferred template counts. A later analysis computed generation probabilities with a VDJ recombination model fitted to out-of-frame rearrangements, and checked the results against IGoR. In a later analysis, hypergeometric tests were used to score TCR-TCR, TCR-HLA and TCR-CMV co-occurrence, with a repertoire-size bias correction applied to TCR pairs. A later analysis estimated false discovery rates by permuting HLA or CMV assignments 20 times. In a later analysis, co-occurring TCRs were grouped with DBSCAN, and TCRdist sequence similarity was added when clustering was performed within HLA-allele-positive subsets. For co-occurrence clustering, repertoires with fewer than 30,000 or more than 120,000 public chains were excluded, along with about five repertoires with anomalous nucleotide sharing. What TCRdb holds here is the immuneACCESS table cut down to in-frame rearrangements. Part of the clones is not present; checked against another copy, under half of the missing clones reflect an unresolved V gene, and the others are unexplained. D and trimming come from the DNA, and the V and J calls and clone size come from that table. The sample table holds under 200,000 clones, of which 75% to 90% were seen once. The ten largest make up roughly 2% of the sample.

Counted from cysteine to phenylalanine, this CDR3 has 14 amino acids. The retained sequence is limited to the CDR3, 42 bases, with the frame set at the first base. The trim is 0 bases for V and 1 base for J, with a gap of 5 bases between the germline ends. CDR1 and CDR2 are read off the germline V gene (reference sequence) as LNHDA and SQIVND. For this clone: Its antigen remains undetermined. No base qualities exist here, and no much larger clone lies one base off it.

The cohort consisted of approximately 690 healthy bone marrow donors. At the time of sampling, every cohort member was nominally healthy, though immune exposures that went unrecorded were likely present. Of the 650 to 700 cohort members, some 270 had positive CMV serostatus and roughly 330 had negative CMV serostatus, and CMV serostatus was not recorded for the donor. Every donor gave a peripheral blood sample, and the peripheral blood mononuclear cells from that sample were used for TCR beta sequencing. Genomic DNA extraction from the blood cell samples was performed with the Qiagen DNeasy Blood Extraction Kit.

The TCR originated in a human donor in good health. Sequencing input: PBMCs. This chain is built from TRBV19 and TRBJ2-3, with the identity of the D gene unclear. In nucleotides, the sequence is TGTGCCAGTAGTATAGAACAAGGCACAGATACGCAGTATTTT. Its amino acids are CASSIEQGTDTQYF. The full variable domain, with segments outside the CDR3 supplied by the reference TRBV19 and TRBJ2-3 proteins, appears as DGGITQSPKYLFRKEGQNVTLSCEQNLNHDAMYWYRQDPGQGLRLIYYSQIVNDFQKGDIAEGYSVSREKKESFPLTVTSAQKNPTAFYLCASSIEQGTDTQYFGPGTRLTVL.